The 22 T cell receptor beta chains in this list originate from one sample, sequenced in a study of cytomegalovirus exposure and HLA in healthy donors. The PCR made use of 60 Vbeta and 13 Jbeta primers. Here immunoSEQ multiplex PCR was the method, and the copy in TCRdb shows in-frame clones only, minus some. Of about 170,000 clones listed, 70% to 90% are singletons. Material for sequencing was PBMCs. The source of these receptors is a girl between 5 and 17 years old in good health and CMV-seropositive.

The rearrangement links TRBV5-1 to TRBJ2-3; D possibly corresponds to TRBD2 (6 bases). Deletions cut 4 bases from V and 4 bases from J, with 16 bases between. CDR3 length: 15 amino acids. In germline, CDR1 is SGHRS, CDR2 YFSETQ. CDR3 DNA sequence: TGCGCCAGCAGCCCCCAGGAGGGCCCTGCAGATACGCAGTATTTT. Encoded protein: CASSPQEGPADTQYF.

This sequence joins TRBV5-1 and TRBJ1-1; 9 nucleotides agree with TRBD1. The junction had 8 bases not matched to a gene; V was cut back by 4 bases and J by 4 bases. The germline gives CDR1 SGHRS, CDR2 YFSETQ. The CDR3 covers 15 residues. The CDR3 region has the DNA TGCGCCAGCAGCCTTGGGGTGGGACAGGGCACTGAAGCTTTCTTT. This translates into CASSLGVGQGTEAFF.

The chain employs TRBV21-1 and TRBJ2-5; TRBD1 is taken as the D call from the table, unchecked against the DNA. TRBV21-1 has pseudogene status. CDR3 length: 15 amino acids. CDR3 bases: TGTGCCAGCAGCAAAGGACAGGGGGAACAAGAGACCCAGTACTTC. This sequence encodes CASSKGQGEQETQYF.

This clone was detected a few times. The chain recombines TRBV4-1 with TRBJ2-1, with 8 nucleotides matching TRBD1. The CDR3 spans 15 residues. The V gene end was trimmed by 3 bases and the J gene end by 4 bases; junction bases not matched to a gene: 5. The germline V gene has CDR1 MGHRA and CDR2 YSYEKL. CDR3 bases: TGCGCCAGCAGCCACACAGGGGGTTCTTACAATGAGCAGTTCTTC. Amino acid sequence: CASSHTGGSYNEQFF.

This chain links TRBV20-1 with TRBJ1-4; the D is unclear. Trimming took 1 base from V and 8 from J, leaving 5 bases between them. This CDR3 is 11 amino acids long. The germline V gene has CDR1 DFQATT and CDR2 SNEGSKA (reference sequence). The CDR3 bases are TGCAGTGCTAGAGGGCGGGAAAAACTGTTTTTT. It encodes CSARGREKLFF.

V gene TRBV10-3 combines with J gene TRBJ1-1; D is unclear. The germline gives CDR1 ENHRY, CDR2 SYGVKD. Trimming cost V 6 bases and J 4 bases, with 12 bases left between them. This CDR3 comprises 13 residues. CDR3 coding DNA: TGTGCCATCAGAGTACAGATGACCACTGAAGCTTTCTTT. It specifies CAIRVQMTTEAFF.

This chain connects TRBV11-2 to TRBJ2-5; the match to TRBD2 covers 9 bases. Trimming removed 6 bases from V and 4 bases from J; junction bases left unmatched: 12. Germline assignment: CDR1 SGHAT and CDR2 FQNNGV. The CDR3 runs 16 residues. This chain's CDR3 is CASRKVAGDRRETQYF. DNA of the CDR3: TGTGCCAGCAGGAAGGTAGCGGGGGATCGCCGAGAGACCCAGTACTTC.

The rearrangement uses TRBV6-5 and TRBJ1-3; 7 positions agree with TRBD1. The CDR3 totals 14 residues. With V trimmed by 8 bases and J by 1 base, 5 bases remained unmatched. Per the germline V gene, CDR1 is MNHEY and CDR2 is SVGAGI. CDR3: CASSETGSGNTIYF. As DNA, the CDR3 is TGTGCCAGCTCCGAGACAGGGTCTGGAAACACCATATATTTT.

CDR3 residues: CASSIPGQGSTEAFF. CDR3 sequence (DNA): TGTGCCAGTAGTATACCGGGACAGGGTTCCACTGAAGCTTTCTTT. The V call is TRBV19, the J call TRBJ1-1; 9 nucleotides align to TRBD1. CDR1 and CDR2 from the germline V gene are LNHDA and SQIVND (reference sequence). J gave up 4 bases and V 2 bases, and 5 bases lay outside the gene matches. This CDR3 has 15 amino acids.

The chain recombines TRBV5-1 with TRBJ2-1, with 11 bases fitting TRBD2. Germline loops: CDR1 SGHRS, CDR2 YFSETQ. The CDR3 extends over 15 amino acids. Trimming cost V 5 bases and J 8 bases; bases outside gene matches: 9. CDR3 sequence reads: CASRELSGGAYEQFF. CDR3 coding DNA: TGCGCCAGCAGGGAGCTTAGCGGGGGGGCCTATGAGCAGTTCTTC.

This chain connects TRBV30 to TRBJ1-1, with TRBD1 matching 9 bases. V lost 0 bases to trimming and J lost 2 bases; unmatched junction nucleotides: 7. CDR3 length: 16 amino acids. From germline, CDR1 is GTSNPN and CDR2 SVGIG (reference sequence). The CDR3: CAWSVPMGQGNTEAFF. CDR3 bases: TGTGCCTGGAGTGTACCCATGGGACAGGGAAACACTGAAGCTTTCTTT.

The chain combines TRBV6-5 with TRBJ2-7; 11 bases line up with TRBD1. Germline CDR1 and CDR2: MNHEY and SVGAGI. This CDR3 spans 15 amino acids. Trimming cost V 2 bases and J 4 bases; bases outside gene matches: 4. CDR3 DNA: TGTGCCAGCAGTTACGGGACAGGGGGATTGTACGAGCAGTACTTC. This sequence encodes CASSYGTGGLYEQYF.

This chain links TRBV6-5 with TRBJ2-1; 8 bases align to TRBD2. The V gene end was trimmed by 2 bases and the J gene end by 6 bases; junction bases not matched to a gene: 6. The CDR3 sequence is 15 residues long. CDR1 and CDR2 from the germline V gene are MNHEY and SVGAGI. The DNA of the CDR3 is TGTGCCAGCAGTTACGATAGCGGGGCTTTCAATGAGCAGTTCTTC. Translated, it gives CASSYDSGAFNEQFF.

V and J are TRBV4-1 and TRBJ1-5; 8 bases match TRBD1. This CDR3 is built from 16 residues. Losses at the gene ends were 0 bases for V and 4 bases for J; bases not matched to a gene: 5. Germline lookup yields CDR1 MGHRA and CDR2 YSYEKL. In DNA, the CDR3 is TGCGCCAGCAGCCAAGAGGAAAGGACAGGGAATCAGCCCCAGCATTTT. Translated, it gives CASSQEERTGNQPQHF.

V and J are TRBV5-4 and TRBJ2-1, with TRBD2 matching 9 bases. Germline values: CDR1 SGHNT, CDR2 YYREEE (reference sequence). V shed 5 bases, J shed 6 bases, and the junction held 9 bases outside the gene matches. The CDR3 sequence is 15 residues long. The CDR3 nucleotides read TGTGCCAGCAGTCAGGGAGCGGGGGGTGTCAATGAGCAGTTCTTC. Protein: CASSQGAGGVNEQFF.

This chain links TRBV28 with TRBJ2-1; the D gene is possibly TRBD2 (6 bases). This CDR3 contains 12 residues. Between the trimmed V and J ends, which lost 4 bases and 12 bases, there was a span of 13 bases. In germline, CDR1 is MDHEN, CDR2 SYDVKM. The CDR3 DNA is TGTGCCAGCAGTTCTGATCGGGGGTCGCAGTTCTTC. Protein product: CASSSDRGSQFF.

The genes are TRBV11-2 and TRBJ2-2, with 7 bases that match TRBD2. With V trimmed by 1 base and J by 3 bases, 2 bases remained unmatched. The CDR3 is made up of 15 amino acids. Germline values: CDR1 SGHAT, CDR2 FQNNGV. CDR3 nucleotides: TGTGCCAGCAGCTTAGTGCTAGCGGACACCGGGGAGCTGTTTTTT. Its protein is CASSLVLADTGELFF.

This clone was recorded once. This rearrangement joins TRBV5-1 to TRBJ1-1, with TRBD1 identical over 8 bases. This CDR3 spans 15 amino acids. V was clipped by 4 bases and J by 3 bases; unmatched bases: 8. Germline values: CDR1 SGHRS, CDR2 YFSETQ. CDR3 loop: CASSIQGVRDTEAFF. The CDR3 DNA sequence: TGCGCCAGCAGCATACAGGGGGTTCGGGACACTGAAGCTTTCTTT.

The chain recombines TRBV7-9 with TRBJ2-3; a weak D match, TRBD2 (6 bases). CDR1 is SEHNR and CDR2 is FQNEAQ in the germline V gene (reference sequence). The length of the CDR3 is 16 residues. Trimming left V 0 bases short and J 0 bases short, with 10 bases between. The CDR3: CASSLAGTGSTDTQYF. The CDR3 region has the DNA TGTGCCAGCAGCTTAGCGGGGACTGGTAGCACAGATACGCAGTATTTT.

This rearrangement joins TRBV7-9 to TRBJ2-7; TRBD2 is a possible D gene (5 bases). V lost 3 bases, J lost 2 bases, and 11 bases lay in between. Germline CDR1 reads SEHNR; CDR2 reads FQNEAQ (reference sequence). The CDR3 runs to 14 residues. The CDR3 DNA is TGTGCCAGCAGCTTGGGCGGGCTCCCCTACGAGCAGTACTTC. This gives the protein CASSLGGLPYEQYF.

V gene TRBV7-6 combines with J gene TRBJ1-2; 8 bases line up with TRBD1. V lost 1 base and J lost 2; bases outside the gene matches: 3. This CDR3 contains 15 residues. Germline V gene sequence: CDR1 SGHVS, CDR2 FNYEAQ. CDR3 protein: CASSLEGQGNYGYTF. DNA of the CDR3: TGTGCCAGCAGCTTAGAAGGACAGGGCAACTATGGCTACACCTTC. The complete variable domain, with remaining parts taken from reference TRBV7-6 and TRBJ1-2, reads GAGVSQSPRYKVTKRGQDVALRCDPISGHVSLYWYRQALGQGPEFLTYFNYEAQQDKSGLPNDRFSAERPEGSISTLTIQRTEQRDSAMYRCASSLEGQGNYGYTFGSGTRLTVV.

This clone was recorded a few times. The gene calls are TRBV6-1 and TRBJ2-7, with 7 bases fitting TRBD2. Germline V gives CDR1 MNHNS, CDR2 SASEGT. The CDR3 covers 15 residues. Trimming took 2 bases from V and 4 from J; bases not matched to a gene: 8. The CDR3 loop reads CASSELARGGYEQYF. CDR3 DNA sequence: TGTGCCAGCAGTGAACTAGCTAGGGGAGGGTACGAGCAGTACTTC.